The rows below give T cell receptor beta chains drawn from one sample of a study of regulatory T cells in long-lasting Graves disease. TCRdb used MiXCR to reprocess the multiplex PCR reads, holding one entry per CDR3 protein. This table holds about 430,000 distinct CDR3 sequences, over 20% found once. The specimen comprised peripheral blood mononuclear cells (PBMCs), sampled when the disease was refractory, from a patient treated with antithyroid drugs. These receptors were obtained from a female donor with Graves disease. Both conserved end residues are part of each CDR3. A D gene is named only where the DNA matches it firmly. Only some rows state a clone size, as once, few, many or a class for expanded clones.

CDR3nt	CDR3aa	abundance	v_gene	j_gene	d_gene
TGTGCCAGCAGTTTATTTAGGGCCGTTGGGACAGTCCTAGCCAAAAACATTCAGTACTTC	CASSLFRAVGTVLAKNIQYF	many	TRBV28	TRBJ2-4	TRBD1
TGTGCCAGCAGTTACGACGAGGGGGCCTCACCCCTCCACTTT	CASSYDEGASPLHF	many	TRBV6-5	TRBJ1-6	TRBD1
TGTGCCAGCAGTTACTCAGGGGACGCTGCCTACGAGCAGTACTTC	CASSYSGDAAYEQYF	few	TRBV6-2/TRBV6-3	TRBJ2-7	NA
TGTGCCAGCAGCTCTGACAGGGGGAATGGAAATTCACCCCTCCACTTT	CASSSDRGNGNSPLHF	few	TRBV7-2	TRBJ1-6	TRBD1
TGTGCCACCAGCAGTCGGACGGGGACTGCCTACGAGCAGTACTTC	CATSSRTGTAYEQYF	NA	TRBV15	TRBJ2-7	NA
TGCAGTGCCATTTCCGGGACAGGGAACACCGGGGAGCTGTTTTTT	CSAISGTGNTGELFF	many	TRBV20-1	TRBJ2-2	TRBD1
TGCAGTGCTCAAACAGGCACCTCTGGAAACACCATATATTTT	CSAQTGTSGNTIYF	few	TRBV20-1	TRBJ1-3	NA
TGCAGTGCTTCAACTAGCGGGAGGGCCGCGGAGACCCAGTACTTC	CSASTSGRAAETQYF	NA	TRBV20-1	TRBJ2-5	TRBD2
TGTGCCAGCAGCCCCCAGACTAATACCTACGAGCAGTACTTC	CASSPQTNTYEQYF	NA	TRBV7-9	TRBJ2-7	NA
TGTGCCAGCAGTTCGACAGGGGGTTATGAAAAACTGTTTTTT	CASSSTGGYEKLFF	NA	TRBV6-2/TRBV6-3	TRBJ1-4	TRBD1
TGTGCCAGCAGTTACATGGACAGGGCCCTAGACTATGGCTACACCTTC	CASSYMDRALDYGYTF	many	TRBV6-9	TRBJ1-2	TRBD1
TGTGCCAGCAGCCACCCACTAGCTAGCGGCCAAGAGACCCAGTACTTC	CASSHPLASGQETQYF	NA	TRBV11-2	TRBJ2-5	TRBD2
TGTGCCAGCAGTGAAGGGCAGGGGGGAGGAACTCAAGAGACCCAGTACTTC	CASSEGQGGGTQETQYF	NA	TRBV25-1	TRBJ2-5	NA
TGTGCCAGCAGAAACCCCAACAGGGGCCGAGGCTATGGCTACACCTTC	CASRNPNRGRGYGYTF	once	TRBV28	TRBJ1-2	TRBD1
TGTGCCAGCGGGGACCTACGCCTCCGGGACGAGCAGTACTTC	CASGDLRLRDEQYF	few	TRBV28	TRBJ2-7	NA
TGTGCCAGCAGTATCCCCCTCGGGGGAGCCTATGGCTACACCTTC	CASSIPLGGAYGYTF	many	TRBV28	TRBJ1-2	NA
TGCAGTGCTAGGGGGGGCCACGAGCAGTACTTC	CSARGGHEQYF	NA	TRBV20-1	TRBJ2-7	NA
TGTGCCAGCAGCTTATTCAGGGAGACCCAGTACTTC	CASSLFRETQYF	NA	TRBV7-9	TRBJ2-5	NA
TGTGCCAGCAGTTTAGTCCAGGGCCCGGCCGGCTACACCTTC	CASSLVQGPAGYTF	many	TRBV28	TRBJ1-2	NA
TGCAGCGTTGAAAGTCAGAGCTACGAGCAGTACTTC	CSVESQSYEQYF	few	TRBV29-1	TRBJ2-7	NA
TGCAGTACAGGACTAGCGGTGGGGTATAGGGAGACCCAGTACTTC	CSTGLAVGYRETQYF	NA	TRBV20-1	TRBJ2-5	TRBD2
TGTGCCAGCAGTTTAACCAAGGATGAAAAACTGTTTTTT	CASSLTKDEKLFF	many	TRBV28	TRBJ1-4	NA
TGTGCCAGCAGTCCGACAGGGGACCACGAGCAGTACTTC	CASSPTGDHEQYF	many	TRBV12-3/TRBV12-4	TRBJ2-7	TRBD1
TGTGCCAGTAAAGAAAGCGGGCCCAAAAACATTCAGTACTTC	CASKESGPKNIQYF	many	TRBV2	TRBJ2-4	NA
TGTGCCAGCAGCTTAGATCATAAGGATGAGCAGTTCTTC	CASSLDHKDEQFF	NA	TRBV11-3	TRBJ2-1	NA
TGTGCCAGCAGCAAATGGACAAATGGAAACACCATATATTTT	CASSKWTNGNTIYF	NA	TRBV7-2	TRBJ1-3	NA
TGCGCCAGCGGTGTTTGGGAGACCCAGTACTTC	CASGVWETQYF	few	TRBV10-2	TRBJ2-5	NA